One and the same sample provided the 5 T cell receptor beta chains below, sequenced in a study of control samples from healthy donors and cancer patients. Here immunoSEQ multiplex PCR was the method, and the copy in TCRdb shows in-frame clones only, minus some. The sample lists some 100,000 clones, approximately 84% occurring once. Material: blood. The receptors were sampled from a woman between 45 and 60 years old in good health.

This clone was counted only a few times. The chain combines TRBV5-6 with TRBJ1-6; D might be TRBD1 (5 bases). Looked up from germline, CDR1 is SGHDT and CDR2 is YYEEEE. Trimming left V 4 bases short and J 9 bases short, with 14 bases between. The CDR3 is 14 residues long. CDR3 bases: TGTGCCAGCAGCCCGGGACGGGCCACTTCACCCCTCCACTTT. It yields the protein CASSPGRATSPLHF.

The count of this clone is one. V usage is TRBV30 and J usage is TRBJ1-6; a weak D match, TRBD1 (6 bases). V was trimmed by 6 bases and J by 7 bases, leaving 13 bases between them. The CDR3 totals 13 residues. Germline values: CDR1 GTSNPN, CDR2 SVGIG (reference sequence). DNA for the CDR3: TGTGCCTGCCCGGGACAACAAAATTCACCCCTCCACTTT. Protein sequence: CACPGQQNSPLHF. Full variable domain (missing parts from reference TRBV30 and TRBJ1-6): SQTIHQWPATLVQPVGSPLSLECTVEGTSNPNLYWYRQAAGRGLQLLFYSVGIGQISSEVPQNLSASRPQDRQFILSSKKLLLSDSGFYLCACPGQQNSPLHFGNGTRLTVT.

The table lists this clone with a count of one. The J gene is TRBJ2-3, the V gene TRBV9; D remains ambiguous. CDR3 length equals 16 residues. Germline V lookup: CDR1 SGDLS, CDR2 YYNGEE. With 3 bases removed from V and 5 bases from J, the gap between germline ends came to 19 bases. The CDR3 loop reads CASSDYLRYDGDTQYF. CDR3 nucleotide sequence: TGTGCCAGCAGCGACTATTTAAGATACGACGGAGATACGCAGTATTTT.

V is TRBV9 and J is TRBJ2-1; D may be TRBD1 (6 bases). Trimming removed 1 base at V and 9 bases at J, with 8 bases between. Germline loops: CDR1 SGDLS, CDR2 YYNGEE. This CDR3 contains 12 residues. The CDR3 loop reads CASSVQGSEQFF. The CDR3 bases are TGTGCCAGCAGCGTACAGGGGTCTGAGCAGTTCTTC.

The V and J genes are TRBV4-1 and TRBJ2-2, with D possibly being TRBD2 (5 bases). This CDR3 is 13 amino acids long. Germline values: CDR1 MGHRA, CDR2 YSYEKL. V lost 7 bases and J lost 7, with 13 bases in between. As DNA, the CDR3 is TGCGCCAGCACCCCCTGGGCGGGCGGGGAGCTGTTTTTT. This gives the protein CASTPWAGGELFF.